Reported below is one TCR beta chain. Clones were read by immunoSEQ multiplex PCR, and TCRdb kept only the in-frame ones, dropping some. This table has about 86,000 clones, roughly nine tenths appearing once. The sample is drawn from a study of control samples from healthy donors and cancer patients. The CDR3 sequence is 14 residues long. CDR1 is MDHEN and CDR2 is SYDVKM in the germline V gene. The V gene lost 3 bases and the J gene lost 1 base, with 7 bases spanning the gap. Sequencing used PBMCs. This sequence originates from a woman in her 50s with colorectal cancer. J is TRBJ1-5 and V is TRBV28; D may be TRBD1 (5 bases). CDR3 DNA: TGTGCCAGCAGTTTCGGGGGAAGCAATCAGCCCCAGCATTTT. Translated: CASSFGGSNQPQHF.